Listed below are T cell receptor beta chains from one sample, sequenced in a study of cytomegalovirus exposure and HLA in healthy donors. TCRdb keeps only in-frame clones here, not all; method: immunoSEQ multiplex PCR. This table holds around 110,000 clones, 50% to 65% found once. Sample: PBMCs. The receptors originated from a woman between 40 and 50 years old in good health and CMV-seropositive. The CDR3 runs from the conserved cysteine through the conserved F or W. A D gene is named only where the DNA matches it firmly. Clone size is shown for a subset of rows, as once, few, many or a class of expanded clone.

J gene: TRBJ2-1
V gene: TRBV4-1
D gene: TRBD1
clone size: NA
CDR3 length: 16
CDR3 DNA: TGCGCCAGCAGCCAAGCCGGGGGGACAGGGGGCCGCGAGCAGTTCTTC
CDR3 protein: CASSQAGGTGGREQFF

J gene: TRBJ1-6
V gene: TRBV7-2
D gene: TRBD1
clone size: NA
CDR3 length: 18
CDR3 DNA: TGTGCCAGCAGCTTAAGAAACCCCGGGACAGGCTCCAATTCACCCCTCCACTTT
CDR3 protein: CASSLRNPGTGSNSPLHF

J gene: TRBJ1-6
V gene: TRBV27
D gene: NA
clone size: NA
CDR3 length: 15
CDR3 DNA: TGTGCCAGCAGTTTATCGACAGGACCCAATTATGTCCTCCACTTT
CDR3 protein: CASSLSTGPNYVLHF

J gene: TRBJ2-2
V gene: TRBV5-1
D gene: NA
clone size: NA
CDR3 length: 16
CDR3 DNA: TGCGCCAGCAGCTACCGGGACTCGAGGGGCGCCGGGGAGCTGTTTTTT
CDR3 protein: CASSYRDSRGAGELFF

J gene: TRBJ2-7
V gene: TRBV4-2
D gene: TRBD1
clone size: NA
CDR3 length: 14
CDR3 DNA: TGTGCCAGCAGCCGAGGGGACAGGGGATACGAGCAGTACTTC
CDR3 protein: CASSRGDRGYEQYF

J gene: TRBJ2-7
V gene: TRBV6-5
D gene: TRBD2
clone size: NA
CDR3 length: 15
CDR3 DNA: TGTGCCAGCAGTTACTCGGGACTAGTTGGATACGAGCAGTACTTC
CDR3 protein: CASSYSGLVGYEQYF

J gene: TRBJ2-1
V gene: TRBV6-5
D gene: TRBD2
clone size: NA
CDR3 length: 13
CDR3 DNA: TGTGCCAGCAGTAGCGGGACCTACAATGAGCAGTTCTTC
CDR3 protein: CASSSGTYNEQFF

J gene: TRBJ2-1
V gene: TRBV6-5
D gene: TRBD1
clone size: NA
CDR3 length: 12
CDR3 DNA: TGTGCCAGCAGTTATACAGGGGATGAGCAGTTCTTC
CDR3 protein: CASSYTGDEQFF

J gene: TRBJ1-1
V gene: TRBV5-4
D gene: NA
clone size: few
CDR3 length: 13
CDR3 DNA: TGTGCCAGCAGCTTGGGCGCGAACACTGAAGCTTTCTTT
CDR3 protein: CASSLGANTEAFF

J gene: TRBJ1-1
V gene: TRBV5-1
D gene: NA
clone size: once
CDR3 length: 13
CDR3 DNA: TGCGCCAGCAGCTTGGCCTCCGAGACTGAAGCTTTCTTT
CDR3 protein: CASSLASETEAFF

J gene: TRBJ1-1
V gene: TRBV9
D gene: TRBD1
clone size: few
CDR3 length: 18
CDR3 DNA: TGTGCCAGCAGCGTAGGGGGGGGACAGGGACTTATGAACACTGAAGCTTTCTTT
CDR3 protein: CASSVGGGQGLMNTEAFF

J gene: TRBJ2-1
V gene: TRBV7-3
D gene: TRBD2
clone size: NA
CDR3 length: 13
CDR3 DNA: TGTGCCAGCAGCTCCCCGGGGGGGAATGAGCAGTTCTTC
CDR3 protein: CASSSPGGNEQFF

J gene: TRBJ2-1
V gene: TRBV18
D gene: TRBD2
clone size: NA
CDR3 length: 15
CDR3 DNA: TGTGCCAGCTCACCTAGTAGCGGGAGGGCCCGTGAGCAGTTCTTC
CDR3 protein: CASSPSSGRAREQFF

J gene: TRBJ1-1
V gene: TRBV9
D gene: TRBD1
clone size: few
CDR3 length: 15
CDR3 DNA: TGTGCCAGCAGCGTCTGGACAGGGATGAACACTGAAGCTTTCTTT
CDR3 protein: CASSVWTGMNTEAFF

J gene: TRBJ2-1
V gene: TRBV30
D gene: TRBD2
clone size: NA
CDR3 length: 14
CDR3 DNA: TGTGCCTGGAGTCTAGCGGGTATATATAATGAGCAGTTCTTC
CDR3 protein: CAWSLAGIYNEQFF

J gene: TRBJ1-5
V gene: TRBV4-3
D gene: TRBD1
clone size: NA
CDR3 length: 15
CDR3 DNA: TGCGCCAGCAGCTTCGACAGGGGCAGCAATCAGCCCCAGCATTTT
CDR3 protein: CASSFDRGSNQPQHF

J gene: TRBJ2-7
V gene: TRBV11-2
D gene: TRBD2
clone size: NA
CDR3 length: 15
CDR3 DNA: TGTGCCAGCAGCTTTTATGTAGCGGGAGCCTACGAGCAGTACTTC
CDR3 protein: CASSFYVAGAYEQYF

J gene: TRBJ1-2
V gene: TRBV6-5
D gene: NA
clone size: NA
CDR3 length: 15
CDR3 DNA: TGTGCCAGCAGTTACTCGATAGCGGGGCTAGTAGGCTACACCTTC
CDR3 protein: CASSYSIAGLVGYTF

J gene: TRBJ2-7
V gene: TRBV2
D gene: TRBD1
clone size: NA
CDR3 length: 16
CDR3 DNA: TGTGCCAGCAGTGTATGGTTAGGACAGGGAGGTTACGAGCAGTACTTC
CDR3 protein: CASSVWLGQGGYEQYF

J gene: TRBJ2-1
V gene: TRBV4-1
D gene: TRBD2
clone size: few
CDR3 length: 16
CDR3 DNA: TGCGCCAGCAGCCAAGGTGTCGCGGGGGGGTACAATGAGCAGTTCTTC
CDR3 protein: CASSQGVAGGYNEQFF

J gene: TRBJ1-4
V gene: TRBV18
D gene: NA
clone size: NA
CDR3 length: 14
CDR3 DNA: TGTGCCAGCTCACCACAACTCGGTTATGAAAAACTGTTTTTT
CDR3 protein: CASSPQLGYEKLFF

J gene: TRBJ2-2
V gene: TRBV11-1
D gene: NA
clone size: NA
CDR3 length: 15
CDR3 DNA: TGTGCCAGCAGCTCCTGGACTCCCCACCCCGGGGAGCTGTTTTTT
CDR3 protein: CASSSWTPHPGELFF

J gene: TRBJ2-7
V gene: TRBV4-3
D gene: TRBD1
clone size: NA
CDR3 length: 13
CDR3 DNA: TGCGCCAGCAGCCGTCAGGGGGACGTCGAGCAGTACTTC
CDR3 protein: CASSRQGDVEQYF

J gene: TRBJ2-1
V gene: TRBV2
D gene: NA
clone size: few
CDR3 length: 14
CDR3 DNA: TGTGCCAGCCACGATGTGGGCAACTACAATGAGCAGTTCTTC
CDR3 protein: CASHDVGNYNEQFF

J gene: TRBJ2-7
V gene: TRBV2
D gene: NA
clone size: NA
CDR3 length: 13
CDR3 DNA: TGTTTTTTCAAGGAGAAGACGGCATACGAGCAGTACTTC
CDR3 protein: CFFKEKTAYEQYF

J gene: TRBJ1-1
V gene: TRBV5-1
D gene: NA
clone size: NA
CDR3 length: 15
CDR3 DNA: TGCGCCAGCAGCATAGATACAGGGAGCGGCACTGAAGCTTTCTTT
CDR3 protein: CASSIDTGSGTEAFF

J gene: TRBJ2-7
V gene: TRBV7-8
D gene: TRBD1
clone size: NA
CDR3 length: 16
CDR3 DNA: TGTGCCAGCAGCCCCGGGACAGGGGGCGGTTATTACGAGCAGTACTTC
CDR3 protein: CASSPGTGGGYYEQYF

J gene: TRBJ1-4
V gene: TRBV2
D gene: TRBD1
clone size: NA
CDR3 length: 15
CDR3 DNA: TGTGCCAGCAGTGGCCAGGGGGCTGCAGGTGAAAAACTGTTTTTT
CDR3 protein: CASSGQGAAGEKLFF

J gene: TRBJ2-1
V gene: TRBV30
D gene: TRBD2
clone size: NA
CDR3 length: 16
CDR3 DNA: TGTGCCCGGACTAGCGGGAGAAATTGGGTTTACAATGAGCAGTTCTTC
CDR3 protein: CARTSGRNWVYNEQFF

J gene: TRBJ2-2
V gene: TRBV6-5
D gene: NA
clone size: NA
CDR3 length: 15
CDR3 DNA: TGTGCCAGCACCTACCGGGTGGAGGGCACCGGGGAGCTGTTTTTT
CDR3 protein: CASTYRVEGTGELFF

J gene: TRBJ2-1
V gene: TRBV15
D gene: NA
clone size: NA
CDR3 length: 18
CDR3 DNA: TGTGCCACCAGCAGAGAAGCTCCAACAGGGACATCCTACAATGAGCAGTTCTTC
CDR3 protein: CATSREAPTGTSYNEQFF

J gene: TRBJ2-3
V gene: TRBV4-1
D gene: TRBD2
clone size: NA
CDR3 length: 14
CDR3 DNA: TGCGCCAGCAGCCAGGGACTAGCGGGAGATACGCAGTATTTT
CDR3 protein: CASSQGLAGDTQYF

J gene: TRBJ2-1
V gene: TRBV7-8
D gene: TRBD2
clone size: NA
CDR3 length: 14
CDR3 DNA: TGTGCCAGCAGCCAGTCGGGCGGGAGGCTTGAGCAGTTCTTC
CDR3 protein: CASSQSGGRLEQFF

J gene: TRBJ2-7
V gene: TRBV7-2
D gene: NA
clone size: NA
CDR3 length: 19
CDR3 DNA: TGTGCCAGCAGCTTAGTAGCCGGTGTGGTAGTCAATCCTACCTACGAGCAGTACTTC
CDR3 protein: CASSLVAGVVVNPTYEQYF

J gene: TRBJ2-7
V gene: TRBV5-4
D gene: TRBD2
clone size: NA
CDR3 length: 15
CDR3 DNA: TGTGCCAGCAGCCCGCAGCGGGAGAGTGTATACGAGCAGTACTTC
CDR3 protein: CASSPQRESVYEQYF

J gene: TRBJ2-5
V gene: TRBV6-6
D gene: TRBD2
clone size: once
CDR3 length: 14
CDR3 DNA: TGTGCCAGCAGGCCCGGGGGGGGTGGAGAGACCCAGTACTTC
CDR3 protein: CASRPGGGGETQYF

J gene: TRBJ2-1
V gene: TRBV30
D gene: NA
clone size: NA
CDR3 length: 17
CDR3 DNA: TGTGCCTGGGGAGATCCGGACAGTGTAGGGTATTACAATGAGCAGTTCTTC
CDR3 protein: CAWGDPDSVGYYNEQFF

J gene: TRBJ2-7
V gene: TRBV6-1
D gene: NA
clone size: once
CDR3 length: 13
CDR3 DNA: TGTGCCAGCAGTGCCTCCTCCCCCTACGAGCAGTACTTC
CDR3 protein: CASSASSPYEQYF

J gene: TRBJ1-2
V gene: TRBV27
D gene: NA
clone size: NA
CDR3 length: 14
CDR3 DNA: TGTGCCAGCAGTTCGGCAGGCGCGCTCTATGGCTACACCTTC
CDR3 protein: CASSSAGALYGYTF

J gene: TRBJ2-3
V gene: TRBV7-9
D gene: NA
clone size: NA
CDR3 length: 14
CDR3 DNA: TGTGCCAGCAGTTTCCCTTACGGGGAAGATACGCAGTATTTT
CDR3 protein: CASSFPYGEDTQYF

J gene: TRBJ1-1
V gene: TRBV29-1
D gene: NA
clone size: NA
CDR3 length: 14
CDR3 DNA: TGCAGCGTTGTAAGCGTGGCGGTGAACACTGAAGCTTTCTTT
CDR3 protein: CSVVSVAVNTEAFF

J gene: TRBJ1-1
V gene: TRBV7-2
D gene: NA
clone size: NA
CDR3 length: 14
CDR3 DNA: TGTGCCAGCAGCTTAGTAGGTACAGGGTCTGAAGCTTTCTTT
CDR3 protein: CASSLVGTGSEAFF

J gene: TRBJ1-1
V gene: TRBV5-1
D gene: TRBD1
clone size: NA
CDR3 length: 14
CDR3 DNA: TGCGCCAGCAGCTTGTCCAGGGGGGACACTGAAGCTTTCTTT
CDR3 protein: CASSLSRGDTEAFF

J gene: TRBJ2-2
V gene: TRBV19
D gene: TRBD1
clone size: NA
CDR3 length: 14
CDR3 DNA: TGTGCCAGAGGGCCCAGGGGGCCGGCCGGGGAGCTGTTTTTT
CDR3 protein: CARGPRGPAGELFF

J gene: TRBJ2-7
V gene: TRBV11-2
D gene: NA
clone size: NA
CDR3 length: 14
CDR3 DNA: TGTGCCAGCAGCTTAGTCATCTCGGCAGCGAAGCAGTACTTC
CDR3 protein: CASSLVISAAKQYF

J gene: TRBJ2-1
V gene: TRBV11-3
D gene: TRBD2
clone size: NA
CDR3 length: 17
CDR3 DNA: TGTGCCAGCAGTCTCGGAGAGAGACTAGCGGCCTACAATGAGCAGTTCTTC
CDR3 protein: CASSLGERLAAYNEQFF

J gene: TRBJ2-5
V gene: TRBV2
D gene: NA
clone size: once
CDR3 length: 14
CDR3 DNA: TGTGCCAGCAGTTCTCAGCGGAGGCAAGAGACCCAGTACTTC
CDR3 protein: CASSSQRRQETQYF